This record concerns one TCR beta chain sequence. As handled by the study authors: Amplification from reference gene primers served as the basis for estimated nucleated cell counts. Here immunoSEQ multiplex PCR was the method, and the copy in TCRdb shows in-frame clones only, minus some. The V and J calls and clone size come from that table; D and trimming were worked out from the DNA. The sample lists 310,000 or so clones; roughly nine tenths were seen once. The data originate from a study of blood T cell repertoires in COVID-19. Background on the study: Donors in the United States, Italy and Spain gave samples during acute or convalescent COVID-19.

Trimming at V came to 4 bases and at J to 4 bases, leaving 6 bases not matched to a gene. The CDR3 has 15 amino acids. CDR1 and CDR2 from the germline V gene are SGHNT and YYREEE (reference sequence). This rearrangement joins TRBV5-4 to TRBJ2-5; 11 bases match TRBD2. Sequencing used peripheral blood. The TCR comes from a woman aged 45 to 65 who had recovered from COVID-19. CDR3 coding DNA: TGTGCCAGCAGCCAGATAGCGGGGGGGATAGAGACCCAGTACTTC. Residues: CASSQIAGGIETQYF.